These T cell receptor beta chains were read from a single sample in a study of blood T cell repertoires in COVID-19. Some clones are missing from TCRdb's copy, which holds only in-frame ones; the method was immunoSEQ multiplex PCR. Of a few hundred thousand clones in the sample, about 88% were seen once. Sample: peripheral blood. The receptors here all came from a man aged 55 to 69 with acute or convalescent COVID-19. Each CDR3 is given with its conserved first and last residue. D genes are given only for firm matches. Clone size is given for some rows only: seen once, a few or many times, or a class if the clone is expanded.

V: TRBV11-2; D: NA; J: TRBJ2-5; size: NA; DNA: TGTGCCAGCAGCTTAGGGAGTAGACAAGAGACCCAGTACTTC; CDR3: CASSLGSRQETQYF
V: TRBV3-1/TRBV3-2; D: TRBD2; J: TRBJ2-3; size: NA; DNA: TGTGCCAGCAGCCAAGAACTTAGCGGGGGGATCACAGATACGCAGTATTTT; CDR3: CASSQELSGGITDTQYF
V: TRBV10-2; D: NA; J: TRBJ2-2; size: NA; DNA: TGCGCCAGCAGTGACCAGTCCGGGGAGCTGTTTTTT; CDR3: CASSDQSGELFF
V: TRBV7-9; D: NA; J: TRBJ2-3; size: NA; DNA: TGTGCCAGCAGCTTAGGCACAGGGAGCACAGATACGCAGTATTTT; CDR3: CASSLGTGSTDTQYF
V: TRBV21-1; D: NA; J: TRBJ1-2; size: NA; DNA: TGTGCCAGCAGCGCACCGGGACAGGGTAGGGTCGGCTATGGCTACACCTTC; CDR3: CASSAPGQGRVGYGYTF
V: TRBV4-1; D: NA; J: TRBJ2-7; size: NA; DNA: TGCGCCAGCAGCCAAGGGGAGCCGGGTCGGTACGAGCAGTACTTC; CDR3: CASSQGEPGRYEQYF
V: TRBV21-1; D: NA; J: TRBJ2-7; size: NA; DNA: TGTGCCAGCAGCAAAGTGATCAGGGGCAGGGCCGCCTACGAGCAGTACTTC; CDR3: CASSKVIRGRAAYEQYF
V: TRBV6-5; D: NA; J: TRBJ2-7; size: NA; DNA: TGTGCCAGCAGTTACGGGCCCCGCACCTACGAGCAGTACTTC; CDR3: CASSYGPRTYEQYF
V: TRBV28; D: TRBD2; J: TRBJ2-7; size: NA; DNA: TGTGCCAGCAGTTCCGGGGGGGCCATGTACGAGCAGTACTTC; CDR3: CASSSGGAMYEQYF
V: TRBV5-1; D: NA; J: TRBJ2-7; size: NA; DNA: TGCGCCAGCAGCTCCTCTGACAGCCGCTACGAGCAGTACTTC; CDR3: CASSSSDSRYEQYF
V: TRBV4-1; D: NA; J: TRBJ1-2; size: few; DNA: TGCGCCAGCAGCGGGCAGGGTTTGTCGAGCTATGGCTACACCTTC; CDR3: CASSGQGLSSYGYTF
V: TRBV6-5; D: TRBD1; J: TRBJ1-2; size: NA; DNA: TGTGCCAGCACCCGAAGGGGGACAGGGCTAGGCTACACCTTC; CDR3: CASTRRGTGLGYTF
V: TRBV7-9; D: NA; J: TRBJ1-2; size: once; DNA: TGTGCCAGCAGCTTAGCAAGGGGCCCCCGTGGTGGCTACACCTTC; CDR3: CASSLARGPRGGYTF
V: TRBV27; D: NA; J: TRBJ2-5; size: once; DNA: TGTGCCAGCAGTTTCAGCACCTTAGGAGGGTGGCCTGGGAAGACCCAGTACTTC; CDR3: CASSFSTLGGWPGKTQYF
V: TRBV18; D: TRBD1; J: TRBJ1-1; size: NA; DNA: TGTGCCAGCTCACCGCCAACAGGGGCCAGACCGGAAGCTTTCTTT; CDR3: CASSPPTGARPEAFF
V: TRBV6-5; D: NA; J: TRBJ2-7; size: NA; DNA: TGTGCCAGCAGTACCCGACAGGACGCCGAGCAGTACTTC; CDR3: CASSTRQDAEQYF
V: TRBV28; D: TRBD1; J: TRBJ2-7; size: few; DNA: TGTGCCAGCAGTCCGTCGGGACAGGGGGCTTACGGGGGGGCCTCCTACGAGCAGTACTTC; CDR3: CASSPSGQGAYGGASYEQYF
V: TRBV5-6; D: TRBD1; J: TRBJ2-2; size: NA; DNA: TGTGCCAGCAGCTTTGACAGGGGGGCCGGGGAGCTGTTTTTT; CDR3: CASSFDRGAGELFF
V: TRBV2; D: NA; J: TRBJ2-4; size: NA; DNA: TGTGCCAGCGCGGAGGAGTCCGGCCGAGCAGGTCTGCTAGCCAAAAACATTCAGTACTTC; CDR3: CASAEESGRAGLLAKNIQYF
V: TRBV18; D: NA; J: TRBJ1-1; size: NA; DNA: TGTGCCAGCTCACCCAAAAAAGGGGAATCTGAAGCTTTCTTT; CDR3: CASSPKKGESEAFF
V: TRBV13; D: NA; J: TRBJ1-3; size: NA; DNA: TGTGCCAGCAGCTCGTTCACACCCTCTGGAAACACCATATATTTT; CDR3: CASSSFTPSGNTIYF
V: TRBV27; D: TRBD2; J: TRBJ2-1; size: NA; DNA: TGTGCCAGCAGTTTTTTCATGAGCGGGGGGGTGACCTACAATGAGCAGTTCTTC; CDR3: CASSFFMSGGVTYNEQFF
V: TRBV11-2; D: TRBD1; J: TRBJ2-2; size: NA; DNA: TGTGCCAGCAGCTCTTGGACAGGGGGGACCGGGGAGCTGTTTTTT; CDR3: CASSSWTGGTGELFF
V: TRBV28; D: NA; J: TRBJ2-5; size: NA; DNA: TGTGCCACACGCGACCAAGAGACCCAGTACTTC; CDR3: CATRDQETQYF
V: TRBV11-2; D: NA; J: TRBJ1-3; size: NA; DNA: TGTGCCAGCAGCTTAGCGGGTGCGGGGGCTGGAAACACCATATATTTT; CDR3: CASSLAGAGAGNTIYF
V: TRBV29-1; D: TRBD2; J: TRBJ2-7; size: NA; DNA: TGCAGCGTTGAAGATCCCCCGACTGGACTAGCGGGGTCCCTACGAATTAAGCAGTACTTC; CDR3: CSVEDPPTGLAGSLRIKQYF
V: TRBV10-3; D: NA; J: TRBJ2-3; size: NA; DNA: TGTGCCATCAGTGAGGTGGGGGGAGATACGCAGTATTTT; CDR3: CAISEVGGDTQYF
V: TRBV19; D: TRBD1; J: TRBJ2-7; size: NA; DNA: TGTGCCAGCACCGGGACAGGGGCCTACGAGCAGTACTTC; CDR3: CASTGTGAYEQYF
V: TRBV4-2; D: NA; J: TRBJ1-5; size: once; DNA: TGTGCCAGCAGCCAAGACTTTACGGGCAATCAGCCCCAGCATTTT; CDR3: CASSQDFTGNQPQHF
V: TRBV19; D: NA; J: TRBJ2-7; size: NA; DNA: TGTGCCAGTAGTATACCCAGCGTCGCCTACGAGCAGTACTTC; CDR3: CASSIPSVAYEQYF
V: TRBV4-3; D: TRBD1; J: TRBJ2-7; size: NA; DNA: TGCGCCAGCAGCCAAGATGACAGGGGCTCCTACGAGCAGTACTTC; CDR3: CASSQDDRGSYEQYF
V: TRBV5-4; D: NA; J: TRBJ2-1; size: NA; DNA: TGTGCCAGCAGCTTGGGGTTGGGCACAGACAATGAGCAGTTCTTC; CDR3: CASSLGLGTDNEQFF
V: TRBV5-1; D: TRBD1; J: TRBJ1-1; size: NA; DNA: TGCGCCAGCAGCGGAACAACAGGGGTGGCGAACACTGAAGCTTTCTTT; CDR3: CASSGTTGVANTEAFF
V: TRBV27; D: TRBD1; J: TRBJ1-2; size: NA; DNA: TGTGCCAGCAGTTCTCAGGGGGCCGGCGGCTACACCTTC; CDR3: CASSSQGAGGYTF
V: TRBV19; D: NA; J: TRBJ2-4; size: NA; DNA: TGTGCCAGTAGCCCCATAGGGAACACAGGGAAAAACATTCAGTACTTC; CDR3: CASSPIGNTGKNIQYF
V: TRBV6-1; D: NA; J: TRBJ1-2; size: few; DNA: TGTGCCAGCAGTGAAGGGCTTGATTATGGCTACACCTTC; CDR3: CASSEGLDYGYTF
V: TRBV5-5; D: TRBD2; J: TRBJ2-5; size: once; DNA: TGTGCCAGCAGCCTCGGACTAGCGGGGGGCCTACAAGAGACCCAGTACTTC; CDR3: CASSLGLAGGLQETQYF
V: TRBV28; D: TRBD2; J: TRBJ2-7; size: NA; DNA: TGTGCCAGCAGGAGAGGATCGGGACTAGCGACTTTTTACGAGCAGTACTTC; CDR3: CASRRGSGLATFYEQYF
V: TRBV19; D: NA; J: TRBJ2-1; size: NA; DNA: TGTGCCAGTAGTTTGCGGTCGATATACAATGAGCAGTTCTTC; CDR3: CASSLRSIYNEQFF
V: TRBV6-1; D: TRBD1; J: TRBJ1-1; size: NA; DNA: TGTGCCAGCAGTGAACTCGGACAGGTGAACACTGAAGCTTTCTTT; CDR3: CASSELGQVNTEAFF
V: TRBV27; D: TRBD1; J: TRBJ1-6; size: NA; DNA: TGTGCCAGCAGTTCCGCGGACAGGGGTTGGTATAATTCACCCCTCCACTTT; CDR3: CASSSADRGWYNSPLHF
V: TRBV5-5; D: NA; J: TRBJ1-2; size: NA; DNA: TGTGCCAGCAGCTTGGGCCCATTCAGGGAAGGTAGCGGCTACACCTTC; CDR3: CASSLGPFREGSGYTF
V: TRBV5-1; D: NA; J: TRBJ1-4; size: NA; DNA: TGCGCCAGCAGCTTGACGACAGGAGCAAATGAAAAACTGTTTTTT; CDR3: CASSLTTGANEKLFF
V: TRBV19; D: TRBD1; J: TRBJ2-2; size: few; DNA: TGTGCCAGTAGCACAGGGGTGAGCACCGGGGAGCTGTTTTTT; CDR3: CASSTGVSTGELFF
V: TRBV29-1; D: TRBD1; J: TRBJ2-1; size: NA; DNA: TGCAGCGGTGACAGGGGGCTCCAGGACAATGAGCAGTTCTTC; CDR3: CSGDRGLQDNEQFF
V: TRBV5-1; D: TRBD1; J: TRBJ2-5; size: NA; DNA: TGCGCCAGCAGACGGGGACAGGGGCAAGAGACCCAGTACTTC; CDR3: CASRRGQGQETQYF
V: TRBV6-5; D: TRBD2; J: TRBJ2-7; size: NA; DNA: TGTGCCAGCATCCATAGCGGGGGGGCCTACGAGCAGTACTTC; CDR3: CASIHSGGAYEQYF
V: TRBV14; D: NA; J: TRBJ2-1; size: NA; DNA: TGTGCCAGCAGCCCGACACAGGGTAATGAGCAGTTCTTC; CDR3: CASSPTQGNEQFF
V: TRBV19; D: NA; J: TRBJ1-1; size: NA; DNA: TGTGCCAGTAGTATCCCAGGGTCGAACACTGAAGCTTTCTTT; CDR3: CASSIPGSNTEAFF